The following is a TCR beta chain sequence with its context. This clone was seen once. No antigen is known for it. Base qualities were left out, and no much larger clone turns up one base away. Additional sequencing covered unstimulated subsets from three donor pairs, namely CD8+ effector memory, CD4+ naive, CD8+ TEMRA, CD4+ memory and CD8+ naive. TCRbeta CDR3 sequencing was performed on sorted unstimulated T cells and on proliferating T cells recovered from mixed lymphocyte reactions. Fresh whole blood from nine to eleven HLA-typed healthy donors was used to isolate PBMCs. Trimmed from V: 5 bases; trimmed from J: 2 bases; junction bases lacking a gene match: 6. CDR3 length: 14 amino acids, cysteine to phenylalanine. Kept here is only the CDR3 DNA, which spans 42 bases and is read in frame from base 1. CDR1 and CDR2 are read off the germline V gene as SGHAT and FQNNGV. The library was made by the immunoSEQ multiplex PCR assay. Each sample had around 100,000 TCR templates assayed by the deep sequencing platform. Genomic DNA extracted from sorted T cells was used for TCRbeta CDR3 sequencing. In the original analysis: The R programming language was used for clonal analysis of the TCRbeta CDR3 data. Unstimulated samples were compared with post-reaction CFSE-low samples to define alloreactive CD4+ and CD8+ clones. Alloreactive CD4+ clones were assigned to regulatory or non-regulatory origin by matching sequences to sorted unstimulated Treg and non-Treg repertoires. TCRdb took over this immuneACCESS table, retaining in-frame rearrangements with V and J assigned. Such tables are incomplete; in checked studies, under half of the missing clones stem from an unresolved V gene, and the remainder is unexplained. The V and J calls and the clone size are those of that table, but D and trimming were determined from the DNA. The sample records about 56,000 clones, around 97% of which are singletons. 0.95% to 1.4% of the sample belongs to the ten largest clones.

The sample comes from a study of siplizumab effects on memory and regulatory T cells (dated by TCRdb to the late 2010s). About the study as a whole: The effect of the anti-CD2 antibody siplizumab on alloreactive T-cell subsets was examined in allogeneic mixed lymphocyte reactions constructed from human PBMCs.

The investigation overall reported the following: Unstimulated naive T cells appeared more diverse than memory T cells, and naive cells seemed to contribute substantially to the alloresponse. Because sequences at frequencies below about 10^-5 were poorly captured, only a minor fraction of alloreactive clones could be mapped back to unstimulated subsets. In reactions with siplizumab, an average of approximately 70% of mappable alloreactive CD4+ clones were Treg-derived, compared with 25% to 30% in control reactions. The cumulative frequency of alloreactive sequences that could be traced back to unstimulated CD4+ memory T cells was significantly reduced by siplizumab. The suppressive function of proliferating Tregs from siplizumab cultures was not functionally confirmed. Roughly 80-97% of proliferating CD4+ or CD8+ clones could not be assigned a naive or memory phenotype.

The sample comprised naive CD8+ T cells sorted from blood. The cell subset or site label, as the study defines it: unstimulated naive T cells. Recombination joined TRBV11-2 with TRBJ2-7, and TRBD2 aligns with 7 junction nucleotides. The TCR sequence derives from a human donor in good health. The CDR3 has the sequence CASSPGGPTYEQYF. The bases read TGTGCCAGCAGCCCGGGGGGACCCACCTACGAGCAGTACTTC. With the rest looked up from the reference TRBV11-2 and TRBJ2-7 genes rather than sequenced, the full variable domain is EAGVAQSPRYKIIEKRQSVAFWCNPISGHATLYWYQQILGQGPKLLIQFQNNGVVDDSQLPKDRFSAERLKGVDSTLKIQPAKLEDSAVYLCASSPGGPTYEQYFGPGTRLTVT.